Listed below are T cell receptor beta chains from one sample, sequenced in a study of blood T cell repertoires in COVID-19. Produced via immunoSEQ multiplex PCR; TCRdb's table is partial and in-frame only. In the table there are about 140,000 clones, around 81% of which are singletons. Material for sequencing was peripheral blood. The receptors shown here come from a woman aged 55-70 years with acute or convalescent COVID-19. The CDR3 runs from the conserved cysteine through the conserved F or W. The D gene is left open where the match is weak. Part of the rows lack a size; the others show once, few, many or a class for expanded clones.

v_gene	abundance	j_gene	d_gene	CDR3nt	CDR3aa
TRBV30	once	TRBJ2-1	TRBD2	TGTGCCTGGGGGAGGGCCTCAAACAATGAGCAGTTCTTC	CAWGRASNNEQFF
TRBV29-1	-	TRBJ1-2	-	TGCAGCGGTGGGGAGGACGTCTCCAGCCATGGCTACACCTTC	CSGGEDVSSHGYTF
TRBV27	-	TRBJ1-3	-	TGTGCCAGCGCAAGTACGATGGAGGACACCATATATTTT	CASASTMEDTIYF
TRBV2	-	TRBJ1-4	-	TGTGCCAGCGGGTTCGGGTGGATGGGTGAAAAACTGTTTTTT	CASGFGWMGEKLFF
TRBV10-3	-	TRBJ2-1	TRBD2	TGTGCCATCAGCGGGACTAGCGGGAGGGCGGGGAATGAGCAGTTCTTC	CAISGTSGRAGNEQFF
TRBV3-1/TRBV3-2	-	TRBJ1-2	-	TGTGCCAGCAGCCAGTGGGGCGGTGCAGGGATACCTGGCTACACCTTC	CASSQWGGAGIPGYTF
TRBV11-3	-	TRBJ2-3	-	TGTGCCAGCAGCTTCGGAGATACGCAGTATTTT	CASSFGDTQYF
TRBV5-4	-	TRBJ2-7	TRBD2	TGTGCCAGCAGCCGGGGGGGGGCGGAGAGCTCCTACGAGCAGTACTTC	CASSRGGAESSYEQYF
TRBV27	-	TRBJ2-1	TRBD1	TGTGCCAGCAGTCTCCCCTCGGGACAGTCTACGAGCAATGAGCAGTTCTTC	CASSLPSGQSTSNEQFF
TRBV28	-	TRBJ1-4	-	TGTGCCAGCAGGCGGCCGGGAAACCAAGAAAAACTGTTTTTT	CASRRPGNQEKLFF
TRBV4-3	once	TRBJ1-1	-	TGCGCCAGCAGCCAAGATCGGGGTGGGGCTGAAGCTTTCTTT	CASSQDRGGAEAFF
TRBV27	-	TRBJ1-2	-	TGTGCCAGCAGTCCCGGGGGGACACCTAGCTATGGCTACACCTTC	CASSPGGTPSYGYTF
TRBV18	few	TRBJ1-2	-	TGTGCCAGCTCACCACCTCTTGAGCCTCCCCGTGGCTACACCTTC	CASSPPLEPPRGYTF
TRBV5-6	-	TRBJ2-3	TRBD2	TGTGCCAGCAGCTTTGTAGCGGGAGCGGATACGCAGTATTTT	CASSFVAGADTQYF
TRBV29-1	-	TRBJ1-5	-	TGCAGCGTTTCCACAGGGCCGGGCCAGCCCCAGCATTTT	CSVSTGPGQPQHF
TRBV5-4	-	TRBJ2-1	TRBD2	TGTGCCAGCAGTAAGACTTCTAGCGGGAGTTGGGATGAGCAGTTCTTC	CASSKTSSGSWDEQFF
TRBV6-6	-	TRBJ1-5	-	TGTGCCAGCAGCCCCGGGAGAGGATATCAGCCCCAGCATTTT	CASSPGRGYQPQHF
TRBV5-1	once	TRBJ2-2	-	TGCGCCAGCAGCATTCGAACTGGGGGAGGCGGGGAGCTGTTTTTT	CASSIRTGGGGELFF
TRBV3-1/TRBV3-2	-	TRBJ2-2	-	TGTGCCAGCAGCCTGAGGCACAGGGCAATCCGGGAGCTGTTTTTT	CASSLRHRAIRELFF
TRBV6-5	-	TRBJ2-7	-	TGTGCCAGCAGACCCCTGACAGTATACGAGCAGTACTTC	CASRPLTVYEQYF
TRBV2	-	TRBJ2-3	-	TGTGCCAGCAGTGCGGCGGGTAGCACAGATACGCAGTATTTT	CASSAAGSTDTQYF
TRBV4-2	once	TRBJ1-2	-	TGTGCCAGCAGCCAAGATGCGGGGGCCGATGGTTATGGCTACACCTTC	CASSQDAGADGYGYTF
TRBV7-8	-	TRBJ2-5	TRBD2	TGTGCCAGCAGCTTGGGGACTAGCGTGGAGACCCAGTACTTC	CASSLGTSVETQYF
TRBV29-1	-	TRBJ1-2	-	TGCAGCGTTGACAAAGCCTATGGCTACACCTTC	CSVDKAYGYTF
TRBV28	-	TRBJ1-2	-	TGTGCCAGCAGCCCCGCCCTGGGGGCGATTTGGGAGGGTGGCTACACCTTC	CASSPALGAIWEGGYTF
TRBV7-3	-	TRBJ2-2	-	TGTGCCAGCAGCTTAATGGCCGGGACGAACACCGGGGAGCTGTTTTTT	CASSLMAGTNTGELFF
TRBV5-5	-	TRBJ1-1	-	TGTGCCAGCAGCTCCCTCGTACAGGTGAACACTGAAGCTTTCTTT	CASSSLVQVNTEAFF